The 25 T cell receptor beta chains given below trace back to one sample, sequenced in a study of human T cells and chemical hapten exposure (dated by TCRdb to the early 2020s). Library preparation used RACE. For sequencing, a NextSeq 500 was employed. TCRdb's own reprocessing of the public reads used fastp at Q25 and MiXCR and kept productive beta chains. Every entry covers one CDR3 protein and lists the most common genes and DNA from its rows. The sample table shows some 380,000 distinct CDR3 sequences, and 4.8% are seen once. Together, the top ten hold 2% to 2.5% of the sample. The time point label, read with the paper, signifies: patch test 1, 2 weeks after DPC sensitization. The treatment or condition label, read with the paper, signifies: therapeutic diphenylcyclopropenone sensitization with weekly scalp DPC. Material: whole blood, obtained in connection with sensitization to the hapten diphenylcyclopropenone (DPC). Every receptor here comes from a woman between 45 and 65 years old with alopecia areata. Some clones in this sample may be carry-over from other donors' samples.

In this sample, this clonotype turned up many times. The V gene is TRBV19, the J gene TRBJ2-1; D is undetermined. CDR3 length: 13 amino acids. Germline V gene sequence: CDR1 LNHDA, CDR2 SQIVND (reference sequence). Trimming pared 4 bases from V and 7 bases from J, leaving 11 bases between. In DNA, the CDR3 is TGTGCCAGTAGTAACTGGGCCGGGAATGAGCAGTTCTTC. The encoded protein is CASSNWAGNEQFF.

The genes are TRBV2 and TRBJ1-1; D remains unclear. Germline lookup yields CDR1 SNHLY and CDR2 FYNNEI. Trimming left V 5 bases short and J 4 bases short, with 14 bases between. This CDR3 is 14 amino acids long. The CDR3, as DNA: TGTGCCAGCAGTCCCGAATATGAAGGCACTGAAGCTTTCTTT. It encodes CASSPEYEGTEAFF.

This clonotype was observed at least ten times. The chain combines TRBV9 with TRBJ2-1, with D maybe TRBD2 (6 bases). Germline values: CDR1 SGDLS, CDR2 YYNGEE. V lost 4 bases and J lost 8, with 13 bases in between. The CDR3 covers 13 residues. CDR3 DNA sequence: TGTGCCAGCAGCCGGGGGAGTGGGTATGAGCAGTTCTTC. The encoded protein is CASSRGSGYEQFF.

This clonotype was counted only a few times. The V and J genes are TRBV12-3 or TRBV12-4 and TRBJ2-2, with TRBD2 matching 10 bases. J was trimmed by 4 bases and V by 6 bases; bases with no gene match: 5. The CDR3 spans 15 residues. The CDR3 sequence is CASRKAGGRTGELFF. CDR3 DNA sequence: TGTGCCAGCAGAAAAGCGGGGGGGCGCACCGGGGAGCTGTTTTTT.

The genes are TRBV6-6 and TRBJ2-7; 10 positions match TRBD1. Germline CDR1 reads MNHNY; CDR2 reads SVGAGI (reference sequence). The CDR3 is 14 amino acids. Trimming took 2 bases from V and 7 from J; bases not matched to a gene: 5. The CDR3 DNA sequence: TGTGCCAGCAGTTACCCGGGACAGGGGCGTGAGCAGTACTTC. It specifies CASSYPGQGREQYF.

The rearrangement links TRBV5-6 to TRBJ2-1; the match to TRBD1 covers 7 bases. V lost 8 bases and J lost 5; bases outside the gene matches: 7. The V gene's germline CDR1 is SGHDT and CDR2 YYEEEE. This CDR3 is built from 13 residues. CDR3 region: CASMLTGNNEQFF. The CDR3 DNA reads as TGTGCCAGTATGTTGACAGGGAACAATGAGCAGTTCTTC.

This clonotype has ten or more counts. This rearrangement joins TRBV20-1 to TRBJ2-3, with 10 bases fitting TRBD2. CDR3 length: 17 residues. Germline V gene lookup returns CDR1 DFQATT and CDR2 SNEGSKA (reference sequence). V lost 1 base to trimming and J lost 0 bases; unmatched junction nucleotides: 7. CDR3 sequence (DNA): TGCAGTGCTAGAGGAGGACTAGCGGTACCTAGCACAGATACGCAGTATTTT. Its translation: CSARGGLAVPSTDTQYF.

The J gene is TRBJ1-2, the V gene TRBV29-1; TRBD1 might be the D (5 bases). Germline lookup yields CDR1 SQVTM and CDR2 ANQGSEA. The V and J ends lost 3 bases and 5 bases respectively, with 19 bases between them. There are 15 residues in the CDR3. The CDR3 sequence is CSVDGVERGSYGYTF. The DNA for the CDR3 is TGCAGCGTTGACGGGGTGGAGAGGGGAAGTTATGGCTACACCTTC. Complete variable domain (other parts from reference TRBV29-1 and TRBJ1-2): SAVISQKPSRDICQRGTSLTIQCQVDSQVTMMFWYRQQPGQSLTLIATANQGSEATYESGFVIDKFPISRPNLTFSTLTVSNMSPEDSSIYLCSVDGVERGSYGYTFGSGTRLTVV.

This clonotype has ten or more counts. The J gene is TRBJ2-3, the V gene TRBV27; D is ambiguous. Trimming took off 8 bases at V and 2 bases at J, with 17 bases between the two ends. Germline V gene sequence: CDR1 MNHEY, CDR2 SMNVEV (reference sequence). The CDR3 is 15 amino acids. CDR3 amino acids: CASAFGVSYTDTQYF. Written as DNA, the CDR3 is TGTGCCAGCGCATTTGGGGTATCCTACACAGATACGCAGTATTTT.

In DNA, the CDR3 is TGCAGTGCCGGACAGGGGAATGATAAGACTGAAGCTTTCTTT. Translated: CSAGQGNDKTEAFF. J is TRBJ1-1 and V is TRBV20-1; 9 bases are shared with TRBD1. From germline, CDR1 is DFQATT and CDR2 SNEGSKA (reference sequence). The CDR3 covers 14 residues. With 6 bases clipped from V and 5 bases from J, the junction kept 10 bases outside the gene matches.

This clonotype was seen at least ten times. This chain joins TRBV5-1 and TRBJ2-7; D is uncertain. Germline V gene lookup returns CDR1 SGHRS and CDR2 YFSETQ. The CDR3 is made up of 18 amino acids. Trimming shortened V by 1 base and J by 2 bases, and 22 bases separated the two germline ends. CDR3 in amino acids: CASSLRAPTTRGTYEQYF. CDR3 in DNA: TGCGCCAGCAGCTTGAGGGCACCTACGACCCGCGGAACCTACGAGCAGTACTTC.

This clonotype was seen more than once but under ten times. J is TRBJ2-5 and V is TRBV6-5, with 9 bases fitting TRBD2. CDR1 MNHEY and CDR2 SVGAGI come from the germline V gene. The CDR3 totals 17 residues. With V trimmed by 5 bases and J by 1 base, 11 bases remained unmatched. The CDR3 DNA reads TGTGCCAGCAGTCAAGACCGGGTTAGCGGGGGCCAAGAGACCCAGTACTTC. Its translation: CASSQDRVSGGQETQYF.

This clonotype occurred a few times. V is TRBV15 and J is TRBJ2-7; D might be TRBD1 (6 bases). The CDR3 runs 14 residues. The germline V gene encodes CDR1 LNHNV and CDR2 YYDKDF (reference sequence). Trimming took off 0 bases at V and 4 bases at J, with 10 bases between the two ends. As DNA, the CDR3 is TGTGCCACCAGCAGAGATGCACAGGGATACGAGCAGTACTTC. Its translation is CATSRDAQGYEQYF.

This clonotype was picked up many times. This sequence joins TRBV19 and TRBJ2-1; 11 bases line up with TRBD2. Trimming took 6 bases from V and 8 from J; bases not matched to a gene: 12. Looked up from germline, CDR1 is LNHDA and CDR2 is SQIVND (reference sequence). CDR3 length equals 16 residues. The CDR3 nucleotides are TGTGCCAGTAGCTTAGTGGGGGGACTAGCGGTCGATGAGCAGTTCTTC. This sequence encodes CASSLVGGLAVDEQFF. The variable domain in full, completed from reference TRBV19 and TRBJ2-1, reads DGGITQSPKYLFRKEGQNVTLSCEQNLNHDAMYWYRQDPGQGLRLIYYSQIVNDFQKGDIAEGYSVSREKKESFPLTVTSAQKNPTAFYLCASSLVGGLAVDEQFFGPGTRLTVL.

The gene calls are TRBV7-9 and TRBJ2-1; TRBD1 matches at 9 bases. CDR3 size: 16 residues. CDR1 and CDR2 (germline): SEHNR, FQNEAQ (reference sequence). The V gene end was trimmed by 4 bases and the J gene end by 8 bases; junction bases not matched to a gene: 12. DNA of the CDR3: TGTGCCAGCAGCTCGTACCGGGACAGGGAGGTACATGAGCAGTTCTTC. Amino acids: CASSSYRDREVHEQFF.

This clonotype showed up many times. The rearrangement joins TRBV9 to TRBJ2-3, with TRBD1 as a possible D gene (5 bases). The CDR3 consists of 15 residues. Germline V gene data show CDR1 as SGDLS and CDR2 as YYNGEE. Trimming shortened V by 2 bases and J by 0 bases, and 10 bases separated the two germline ends. Here the CDR3 reads CASSVTAVSTDTQYF. The CDR3 DNA is TGTGCCAGCAGCGTGACAGCTGTTAGCACAGATACGCAGTATTTT.

This clonotype occurred many times. V gene TRBV9 combines with J gene TRBJ2-3; D perhaps matches TRBD2 (6 bases). Germline assignment: CDR1 SGDLS and CDR2 YYNGEE. The CDR3 length is 14 residues. V lost 4 bases and J 6 bases, leaving 15 bases between the germline ends. CDR3 nucleotide sequence: TGTGCCAGCAGCCAGGCGACTAGTTGGGATACGCAGTATTTT. Translated: CASSQATSWDTQYF.

At least ten counts were recorded for this clonotype. V is TRBV5-1 and J is TRBJ2-3; the D gene is possibly TRBD2 (5 bases). This CDR3 spans 13 amino acids. Deletions cut 4 bases from V and 4 bases from J, with 10 bases between. Looked up from germline, CDR1 is SGHRS and CDR2 is YFSETQ. The CDR3 spells CASSVGSPDTQYF. In DNA, the CDR3 is TGCGCCAGCAGCGTGGGGAGTCCAGATACGCAGTATTTT. The full variable domain, its missing parts supplied by reference TRBV5-1 and TRBJ2-3, is KAGVTQTPRYLIKTRGQQVTLSCSPISGHRSVSWYQQTPGQGLQFLFEYFSETQRNKGNFPGRFSGRQFSNSRSEMNVSTLELGDSALYLCASSVGSPDTQYFGPGTRLTVL.

In regard to this clonotype: A much larger clone differs from this one at a single base, so this may be a read error. V is TRBV5-6 and J is TRBJ1-1; D might be TRBD1 (5 bases). Trimming cost V 4 bases and J 6 bases, with 13 bases left between them. The CDR3 consists of 13 residues. Germline CDR1 is SGHDT and CDR2 is YYEEEE. CDR3 protein: CASSVGRSAEAFF. The CDR3 DNA is TGTGCCAGCAGCGTGGGACGGAGCGCTGAAGCTTTCTTT.

This clonotype was detected many times. This chain joins TRBV12-3 or TRBV12-4 and TRBJ2-2; D possibly uses TRBD1 or TRBD2 (5 bases each). The CDR3 sequence is 16 residues long. Trimming stripped 4 bases from V and 1 base from J, with 13 bases between. In nucleotides, the CDR3 is TGTGCCAGCAGTTCTCCCGGGACCTTGAACACCGGGGAGCTGTTTTTT. Protein product: CASSSPGTLNTGELFF.

This clonotype has a count of ten or more. The V and J genes are TRBV7-2 and TRBJ2-1; the match to TRBD2 covers 7 bases. The V gene's germline CDR1 is SGHTA and CDR2 FQGNSA. Trimming at V came to 1 base and at J to 2 bases, leaving 2 bases not matched to a gene. The CDR3 runs to 15 residues. The CDR3 coding sequence is TGTGCCAGCAGCTTAGTGCGGGGGACCTACAATGAGCAGTTCTTC. It translates to CASSLVRGTYNEQFF.

This clonotype was seen ten or more times. The genes are TRBV20-1 and TRBJ1-2; D is undetermined. The CDR3 covers 14 residues. Germline V gives CDR1 DFQATT, CDR2 SNEGSKA (reference sequence). V lost 6 bases and J 4 bases, leaving 18 bases between the germline ends. The DNA of the CDR3 is TGCAGTGCCGTCGCCGGGCTTGGAAGCTATGGCTACACCTTC. Translation gives CSAVAGLGSYGYTF.

This clonotype was counted a few times. This rearrangement joins TRBV2 to TRBJ1-1, with D tentatively TRBD1 (6 bases). Trimming cost V 2 bases and J 3 bases, with 10 bases left between them. Germline V gives CDR1 SNHLY, CDR2 FYNNEI. The CDR3 totals 14 residues. Here the CDR3 DNA reads TGTGCCAGCAGTGAAAACGGACAGTACACTGAAGCTTTCTTT. Translated: CASSENGQYTEAFF.

This clonotype was observed many times. V is TRBV7-4 and J is TRBJ1-5, with TRBD1 identical over 8 bases. Germline CDR1 reads SGHVT; CDR2 reads SQSDAQ. The junction had 5 bases not matched to a gene; V was cut back by 2 bases and J by 5 bases. CDR3 size: 15 residues. Here the CDR3 reads CASSLRDRYDQPQHF. The CDR3 bases are TGTGCCAGCAGCTTACGGGACAGGTATGATCAGCCCCAGCATTTT.

This clonotype was seen repeatedly, ten times or more. This sequence joins TRBV7-9 and TRBJ1-4, with TRBD1 matching 7 bases. In germline, CDR1 is SEHNR, CDR2 FQNEAQ (reference sequence). CDR3 length: 13 residues. Trimming removed 4 bases from V and 5 bases from J; junction bases left unmatched: 1. The CDR3 is CASSSGQNEKLFF. Here the CDR3 DNA reads TGTGCCAGCAGCTCGGGACAGAATGAAAAACTGTTTTTT. The whole variable domain, remainder taken from reference TRBV7-9 and TRBJ1-4, is DTGVSQNPRHKITKRGQNVTFRCDPISEHNRLYWYRQTLGQGPEFLTYFQNEAQLEKSRLLSDRFSAERPKGSFSTLEIQRTEQGDSAMYLCASSSGQNEKLFFGSGTQLSVL.